This TCR beta chain was documented in a study of cytomegalovirus exposure and HLA in healthy donors. PCR was performed using 60 Vbeta and 13 Jbeta primers. The protocol was immunoSEQ multiplex PCR, while the TCRdb copy is restricted to in-frame clones and leaves out a portion. Its listing shows 150,000 to 200,000 clones. A note on this clone: Other nucleotide sequences in the sample specify the same CDR3.

This CDR3 comprises 16 residues. Trimming pared 6 bases from V and 9 bases from J, leaving 24 bases between. Per germline, CDR1 SGHAT and CDR2 FQNNGV. The clonotype comes from a boy aged 5-17 years in good health and CMV-seronegative. The chain couples TRBV11-2 to TRBJ2-1, with D possibly being TRBD2 (7 bases). Material: PBMCs. CDR3 in amino acids: CASRPGPRVRGAEQFF. In nucleotides, the CDR3 is TGTGCCAGCAGACCGGGCCCGCGCGTCCGGGGGGCTGAGCAGTTCTTC. The whole variable domain, filled in from reference TRBV11-2 and TRBJ2-1, reads EAGVAQSPRYKIIEKRQSVAFWCNPISGHATLYWYQQILGQGPKLLIQFQNNGVVDDSQLPKDRFSAERLKGVDSTLKIQPAKLEDSAVYLCASRPGPRVRGAEQFFGPGTRLTVL.